This T cell receptor (beta chain) came from a study of T cell changes during pregnancy in multiple sclerosis. The junction had 5 bases not matched to a gene; V was cut back by 3 bases and J by 10 bases. Germline V gene lookup returns CDR1 SGHRS and CDR2 YFSETQ. CDR3 length: 14 amino acids. Produced via immunoSEQ multiplex PCR; TCRdb's table is partial and in-frame only. The sample includes some 70,000 clones, roughly nine tenths of them seen just once. This clone has just one count. The input for sequencing was peripheral blood, taken in the second trimester of pregnancy. This TCR was sampled from a female donor with multiple sclerosis, enrolled in a pregnancy study. The J gene is TRBJ1-6, the V gene TRBV5-1; 9 bases map to TRBD1. CDR3 nucleotides: TGCGCCAGCAGCTCGGACAGGGGCAGGTCACCCCTCCACTTT. Amino acid sequence: CASSSDRGRSPLHF.